This T cell receptor (beta chain) was sequenced in a study of T cell responses to AZD1222 COVID-19 vaccine. This CDR3 comprises 14 residues. Trimming shortened V by 2 bases and J by 10 bases, and 13 bases separated the two germline ends. Germline-derived CDR1 and CDR2 are SGHKS and YYEKEE (reference sequence). TCRdb's table, derived via immunoSEQ multiplex PCR, lists solely in-frame clones and lacks some. The sample includes about 150,000 clones, about 85% of them seen just once. Source: peripheral blood, taken on day 0 of AZD1222 vaccination. This receptor was obtained from an adult in good health. This sequence joins TRBV5-5 and TRBJ1-6; D perhaps matches TRBD1 (6 bases). The CDR3 protein is CASSFTGSGSPLHF. CDR3 DNA: TGTGCCAGCAGCTTCACAGGGTCGGGCTCACCCCTCCACTTT.